This T cell receptor (beta chain) was found in a study of multiple sclerosis patients with progressive multifocal leukoencephalopathy. As for this clone: Its antigen is still unknown.

The CDR3 sequence is 14 residues long. With 4 bases removed from V and 6 bases from J, the gap between germline ends came to 17 bases. In germline, CDR1 is SGHDT, CDR2 YYEEEE. Here immunoSEQ multiplex PCR was the method, and the copy in TCRdb shows in-frame clones only, minus some. The sample shows tens of thousands of clones, 85% to 90% of them seen only once. This sample's time point: 5 to 6 months of natalizumab therapy. Broader study findings: Lower normalized Shannon entropy suggested reduced TRB diversity in most PML patients. Before and during natalizumab, the clones expanded at PML already existed.

The sequence was collected from a human donor with multiple sclerosis. This chain joins TRBV5-6 and TRBJ2-7, with TRBD2 as a possible D gene (6 bases). The starting material was PBMCs, obtained from a patient treated with natalizumab. In nucleotides, the CDR3 is TGTGCCAGCAGCCGGCGGGAAGCGAGGGGCGAGCAGTACTTC. It is translated as CASSRREARGEQYF.